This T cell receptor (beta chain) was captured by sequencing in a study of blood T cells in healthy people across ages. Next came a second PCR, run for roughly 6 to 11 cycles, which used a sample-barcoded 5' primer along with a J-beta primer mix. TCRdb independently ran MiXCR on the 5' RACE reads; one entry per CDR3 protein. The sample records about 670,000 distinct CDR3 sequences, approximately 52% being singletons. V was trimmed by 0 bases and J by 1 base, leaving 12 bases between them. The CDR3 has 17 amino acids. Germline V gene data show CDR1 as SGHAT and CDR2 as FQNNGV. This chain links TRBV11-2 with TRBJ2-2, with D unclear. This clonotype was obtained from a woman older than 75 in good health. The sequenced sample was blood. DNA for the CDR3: TGTGCCAGCAGCTTAGATCTACCACATAAGAACACCGGGGAGCTGTTTTTT. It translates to CASSLDLPHKNTGELFF.